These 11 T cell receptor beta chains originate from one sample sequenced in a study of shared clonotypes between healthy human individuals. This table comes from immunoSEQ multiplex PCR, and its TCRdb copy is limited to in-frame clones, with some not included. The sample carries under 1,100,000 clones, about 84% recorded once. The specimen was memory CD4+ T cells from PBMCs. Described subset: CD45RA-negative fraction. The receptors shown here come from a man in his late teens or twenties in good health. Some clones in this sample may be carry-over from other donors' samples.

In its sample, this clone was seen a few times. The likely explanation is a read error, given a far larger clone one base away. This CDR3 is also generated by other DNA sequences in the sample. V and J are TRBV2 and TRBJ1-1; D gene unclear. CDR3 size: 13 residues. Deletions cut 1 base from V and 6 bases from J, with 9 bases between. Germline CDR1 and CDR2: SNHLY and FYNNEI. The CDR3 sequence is CASSEGTAAEAFF. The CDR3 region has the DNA TGTGCCAGCAGTGAAGGGACGGCCGCTGAAGCTTTCTTT.

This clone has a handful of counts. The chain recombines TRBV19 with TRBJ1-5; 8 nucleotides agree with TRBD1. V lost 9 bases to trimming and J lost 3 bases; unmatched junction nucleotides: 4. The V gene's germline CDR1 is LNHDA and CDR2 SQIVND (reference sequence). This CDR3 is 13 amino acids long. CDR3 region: CASQDRVNQPQHF. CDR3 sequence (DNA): TGTGCCAGCCAGGACAGGGTCAATCAGCCCCAGCATTTT.

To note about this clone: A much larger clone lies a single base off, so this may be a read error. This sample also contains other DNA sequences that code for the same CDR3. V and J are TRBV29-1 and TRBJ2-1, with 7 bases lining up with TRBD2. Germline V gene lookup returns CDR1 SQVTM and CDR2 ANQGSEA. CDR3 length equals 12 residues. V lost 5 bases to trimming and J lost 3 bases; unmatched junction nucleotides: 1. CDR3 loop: CSVSGGYNEQFF. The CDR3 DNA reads TGCAGCGTTTCGGGGGGCTACAATGAGCAGTTCTTC.

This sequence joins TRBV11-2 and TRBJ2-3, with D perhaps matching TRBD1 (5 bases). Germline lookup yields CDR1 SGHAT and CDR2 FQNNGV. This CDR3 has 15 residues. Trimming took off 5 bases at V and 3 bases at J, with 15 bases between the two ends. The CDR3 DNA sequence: TGTGCCAGCAGCACTCAGGGTTATGGTACAGATACGCAGTATTTT. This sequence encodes CASSTQGYGTDTQYF.

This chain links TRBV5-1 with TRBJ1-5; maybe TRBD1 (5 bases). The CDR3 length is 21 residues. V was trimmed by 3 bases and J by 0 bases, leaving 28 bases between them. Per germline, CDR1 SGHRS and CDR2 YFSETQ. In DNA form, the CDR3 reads TGCGCCAGCAGCTCCGCCTTAAACGGGACGCGGACCCAAGATAGCAATCAGCCCCAGCATTTT. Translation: CASSSALNGTRTQDSNQPQHF.

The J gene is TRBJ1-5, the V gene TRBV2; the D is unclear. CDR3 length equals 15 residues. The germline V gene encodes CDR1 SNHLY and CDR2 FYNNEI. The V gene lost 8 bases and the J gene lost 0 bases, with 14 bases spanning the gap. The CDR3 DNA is TGTGCCAGCCAGAACCGCCAAGCTAGCAATCAGCCCCAGCATTTT. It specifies CASQNRQASNQPQHF.

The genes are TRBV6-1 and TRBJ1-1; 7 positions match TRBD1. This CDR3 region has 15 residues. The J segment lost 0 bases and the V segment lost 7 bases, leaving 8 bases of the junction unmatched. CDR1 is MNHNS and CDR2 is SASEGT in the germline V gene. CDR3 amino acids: CASTLRTGMNTEAFF. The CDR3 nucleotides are TGTGCCAGCACCTTAAGGACAGGAATGAACACTGAAGCTTTCTTT.

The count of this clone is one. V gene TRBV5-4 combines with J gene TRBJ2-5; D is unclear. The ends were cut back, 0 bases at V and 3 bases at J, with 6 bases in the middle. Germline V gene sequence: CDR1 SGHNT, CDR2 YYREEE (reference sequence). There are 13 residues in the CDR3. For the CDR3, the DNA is TGTGCCAGCAGCTTGGCCGAGGAAGAGACCCAGTACTTC. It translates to CASSLAEEETQYF.

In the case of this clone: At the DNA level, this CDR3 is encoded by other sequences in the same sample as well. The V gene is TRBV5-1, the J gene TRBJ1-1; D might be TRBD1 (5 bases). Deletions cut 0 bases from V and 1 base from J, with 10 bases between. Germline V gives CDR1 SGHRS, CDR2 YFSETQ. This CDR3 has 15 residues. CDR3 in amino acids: CASSLAGGTNTEAFF. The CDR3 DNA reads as TGCGCCAGCAGCTTGGCCGGGGGAACGAACACTGAAGCTTTCTTT.

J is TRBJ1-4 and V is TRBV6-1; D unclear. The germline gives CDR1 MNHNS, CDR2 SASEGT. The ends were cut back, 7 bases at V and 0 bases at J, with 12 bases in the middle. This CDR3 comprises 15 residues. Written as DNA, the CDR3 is TGTGCCAGCATCATAGGCGGCGCAACTAATGAAAAACTGTTTTTT. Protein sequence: CASIIGGATNEKLFF.

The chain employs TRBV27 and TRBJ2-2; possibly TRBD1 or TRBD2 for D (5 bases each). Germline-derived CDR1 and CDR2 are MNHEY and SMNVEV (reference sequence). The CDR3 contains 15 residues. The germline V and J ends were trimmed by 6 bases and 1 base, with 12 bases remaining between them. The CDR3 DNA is TGTGCCAGCAGCAAGGGACCCTTGAACACCGGGGAGCTGTTTTTT. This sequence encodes CASSKGPLNTGELFF.